Sequencing of this T cell receptor beta chain was carried out in a study of CD8 T cells in ankylosing spondylitis. Study results and limitations: Certain motif variants had earlier been reported in reactive arthritis synovial fluid and blood. Fewer than ten highly homologous variants made up a TCR beta motif that seemed to typify ankylosing spondylitis blood.

Turning to this clonotype: The antigen is unknown.

TCR beta libraries were made by quantitative 5'-RACE with molecular barcodes. TCRdb redid the calling of the 5' RACE reads with MiXCR, one entry per CDR3 protein. Seen here are 650,000 to 800,000 distinct CDR3 sequences, about 20% observed once, and the top ten hold under 20%. The V segment lost 2 bases and the J segment 13 bases; nucleotides outside the gene matches: 5. Germline V CDR1 and CDR2: SGHTA, FQGTGA. The CDR3 consists of 13 residues. The chain has TRBV7-3 and TRBJ2-2; TRBD2 matches at 9 bases. The sequence was obtained from a male donor with ankylosing spondylitis. Sequencing used blood, either unsorted or a sorted T cell fraction (not recorded which). CDR3 in amino acids: CASSLVAGAGLFF. For the CDR3, the DNA is TGTGCCAGCAGCTTAGTAGCGGGGGCCGGGCTGTTTTTT. Looking up the rest from reference TRBV7-3 and TRBJ2-2 gives the full variable domain: GAGVSQTPSNKVTEKGKYVELRCDPISGHTALYWYRQSLGQGPEFLIYFQGTGAADDSGLPNDRFFAVRPEGSVSTLKIQRTERGDSAVYLCASSLVAGAGLFFGEGSRLTVL.